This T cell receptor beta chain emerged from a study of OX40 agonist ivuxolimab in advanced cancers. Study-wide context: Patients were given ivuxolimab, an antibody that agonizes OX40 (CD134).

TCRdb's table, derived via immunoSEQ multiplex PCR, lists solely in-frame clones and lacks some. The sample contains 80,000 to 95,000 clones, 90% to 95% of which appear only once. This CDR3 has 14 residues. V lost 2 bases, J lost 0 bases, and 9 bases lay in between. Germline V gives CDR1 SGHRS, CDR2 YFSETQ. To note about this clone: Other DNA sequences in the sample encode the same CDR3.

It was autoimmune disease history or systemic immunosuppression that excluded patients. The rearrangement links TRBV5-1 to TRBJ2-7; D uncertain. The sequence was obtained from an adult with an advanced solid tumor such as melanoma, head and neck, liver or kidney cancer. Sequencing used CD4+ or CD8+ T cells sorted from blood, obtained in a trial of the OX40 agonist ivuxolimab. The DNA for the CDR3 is TGCGCCAGCAGCTTACAAGTCAGCTCCTACGAGCAGTACTTC. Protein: CASSLQVSSYEQYF.